These 16 T cell receptor beta chains share one sample of origin, sequenced in a study of T cells after yellow fever vaccination. Each CDR3 protein is one row after TCRdb ran MiXCR on the 5' RACE reads. The data hold hundreds of thousands of distinct CDR3 sequences, with 7% to 9% observed a single time. The input for sequencing was PBMCs, taken roughly 47 days after the first yellow fever vaccination. These receptors all stem from a man between 18 and 29 years old who received the YFV17D yellow fever vaccine.

This clonotype appeared a few times. The chain couples TRBV7-9 to TRBJ1-1; TRBD1 matches 7 bases. Looked up from germline, CDR1 is SEHNR and CDR2 is FQNEAQ (reference sequence). Trimming at V came to 5 bases and at J to 5 bases, leaving 8 bases not matched to a gene. CDR3 length: 14 amino acids. CDR3 in amino acids: CASSGRGLITEAFF. The CDR3, as DNA: TGTGCCAGCAGCGGTAGGGGGCTTATTACTGAAGCTTTCTTT.

The CDR3 spells CASSQDVLVTGDTEAFF. Written as DNA, the CDR3 is TGTGCCAGCAGCCAAGATGTTCTGGTCACGGGGGACACTGAAGCTTTCTTT. This chain joins TRBV3-1 and TRBJ1-1; the D gene is possibly TRBD1 (5 bases). V was clipped by 0 bases and J by 3 bases, with 17 bases between them. Germline CDR1 LGHDT, CDR2 YNNKEL (reference sequence). This CDR3 region has 17 residues.

This clonotype was detected ten times or more. This may be a read error, as it is one base from a much larger clone. The gene calls are TRBV6-2 or TRBV6-3 and TRBJ2-2, with unresolved D. The CDR3 loop spans 13 amino acids. The germline V gene encodes CDR1 MNHEY and CDR2 SVGEGT. V lost 0 bases and J lost 1, with 0 bases in between. The CDR3 nucleotides are TGTGCCAGCAGTTACTCGAACACCGGGGAGCTGTTTTTT. It translates to CASSYSNTGELFF.

This clonotype showed up just a few times. The chain recombines TRBV10-3 with TRBJ2-3; D gene ambiguous. The CDR3 has 13 amino acids. Germline values: CDR1 ENHRY, CDR2 SYGVKD. V was pared by 0 bases and J by 6 bases, with 7 bases between. The CDR3 sequence: CAISESLGDTQYF. Here the CDR3 DNA reads TGTGCCATCAGTGAGTCGTTGGGGGATACGCAGTATTTT.

The J gene is TRBJ2-3, the V gene TRBV4-1, with 8 nucleotides matching TRBD2. Trimming cost V 5 bases and J 2 bases; bases outside gene matches: 9. Germline V lookup: CDR1 MGHRA, CDR2 YSYEKL. CDR3 size: 16 residues. CDR3 sequence (DNA): TGCGCCAGCAGCTTCCGACTAGCGAGGAACACAGATACGCAGTATTTT. This codes for CASSFRLARNTDTQYF.

This clonotype was picked up a small number of times. V is TRBV29-1 and J is TRBJ1-4, with D unclear. Germline lookup yields CDR1 SQVTM and CDR2 ANQGSEA. V was cut by 7 bases and J by 0 bases, with 3 bases left in between. The CDR3 is made up of 11 amino acids. CDR3 sequence reads: CSAATNEKLFF. CDR3 coding DNA: TGCAGCGCCGCAACTAATGAAAAACTGTTTTTT. The entire variable domain, with the rest obtained from reference TRBV29-1 and TRBJ1-4, is as follows: SAVISQKPSRDICQRGTSLTIQCQVDSQVTMMFWYRQQPGQSLTLIATANQGSEATYESGFVIDKFPISRPNLTFSTLTVSNMSPEDSSIYLCSAATNEKLFFGSGTQLSVL.

The gene calls are TRBV20-1 and TRBJ2-1, with a tentative D call TRBD2 (6 bases). Germline V gives CDR1 DFQATT, CDR2 SNEGSKA (reference sequence). V was pared by 1 base and J by 9 bases, with 7 bases between. The CDR3 is 11 amino acids. CDR3 in amino acids: CSARVGGEQFF. The CDR3 coding sequence is TGCAGTGCTAGAGTGGGAGGTGAGCAGTTCTTC.

This clonotype was found a few times. Here the CDR3 reads CASSSGVEARTDTQYF. In DNA, the CDR3 is TGCGCCAGCAGCTCCGGTGTGGAGGCCCGCACAGATACGCAGTATTTT. This rearrangement joins TRBV5-1 to TRBJ2-3; a possible D gene is TRBD2 (5 bases). Trimming left V 3 bases short and J 1 base short, with 15 bases between. Germline loops: CDR1 SGHRS, CDR2 YFSETQ. The CDR3 has 16 amino acids.

V usage is TRBV4-3 and J usage is TRBJ2-1, with TRBD2 identical over 13 bases. Per germline, CDR1 LGHNA and CDR2 YSLEER. CDR3 length: 17 amino acids. Germline trimming cut 1 base from V and 6 bases from J; bases unmatched to any gene: 6. The CDR3 sequence: CASSQGLTSGGANEQFF. DNA of the CDR3: TGCGCCAGCAGCCAAGGTCTTACTAGCGGGGGGGCCAATGAGCAGTTCTTC.

This rearrangement joins TRBV18 to TRBJ2-3, with a weak D call TRBD1 (6 bases). The CDR3 consists of 17 residues. Trimming pared 0 bases from V and 4 bases from J, leaving 17 bases between. Germline V gene lookup returns CDR1 KGHSH and CDR2 LQKENI. The CDR3 loop is CASSPPTGRGRADTQYF. CDR3 coding DNA: TGTGCCAGCTCACCACCAACAGGGAGAGGGCGGGCAGATACGCAGTATTTT.

The rearrangement links TRBV7-9 to TRBJ2-3; D is unresolved. This CDR3 spans 14 amino acids. CDR1 is SEHNR and CDR2 is FQNEAQ in the germline V gene (reference sequence). Trimming left V 4 bases short and J 4 bases short, with 12 bases between. The CDR3 protein is CASSSSLGPDTQYF. In nucleotides, the CDR3 is TGTGCCAGCAGCTCTTCGCTGGGCCCAGATACGCAGTATTTT.

This clonotype was recorded many times. CDR3 nucleotides: TGCAGTGCACCCCTCGGGGACAGGGGCTGGGGGGAGCAGTACTTC. Protein: CSAPLGDRGWGEQYF. This rearrangement joins TRBV20-1 to TRBJ2-7, with 10 bases fitting TRBD1. The trim removed 6 bases at V and 7 bases at J, leaving 15 bases unmatched. Germline V gene data show CDR1 as DFQATT and CDR2 as SNEGSKA (reference sequence). This CDR3 has 15 residues.

The V gene is TRBV29-1, the J gene TRBJ2-1; tentatively, D is TRBD2 (6 bases). The germline gives CDR1 SQVTM, CDR2 ANQGSEA. The CDR3 is made up of 16 amino acids. V dropped 6 bases and J dropped 8 bases, with 26 bases sitting between them. The chain's CDR3 is CSVPGRTSAPLDEQFF. Written as DNA, the CDR3 is TGCAGCGTGCCCGGGAGAACCAGTGCTCCGTTGGATGAGCAGTTCTTC.

The chain couples TRBV20-1 to TRBJ2-3; 7 positions agree with TRBD1. Germline CDR1 DFQATT, CDR2 SNEGSKA (reference sequence). The CDR3 runs to 14 residues. The V segment lost 6 bases and the J segment 0 bases; nucleotides outside the gene matches: 6. As DNA, the CDR3 is TGCAGTGCGGGGACAGAAACGAGCACAGATACGCAGTATTTT. This sequence encodes CSAGTETSTDTQYF.

This chain links TRBV28 with TRBJ2-5; 10 bases match TRBD2. Unmatched junction bases numbered 13, after V lost 3 bases and J lost 3 bases. Germline CDR1 reads MDHEN; CDR2 reads SYDVKM. The CDR3 totals 18 residues. The CDR3 DNA reads TGTGCCAGCAGTTTGCTTTCTTTAGCGGGGGGTCAGAAAGAGACCCAGTACTTC. This sequence encodes CASSLLSLAGGQKETQYF.

The chain couples TRBV20-1 to TRBJ1-1, with a possible D match to TRBD1 (5 bases). The germline V gene has CDR1 DFQATT and CDR2 SNEGSKA (reference sequence). The CDR3 spans 14 residues. V lost 4 bases to trimming and J lost 5 bases, with 17 bases between them. The CDR3: CSAKLTGRETEAFF. The CDR3 region has the DNA TGCAGTGCTAAATTAACGGGCAGGGAAACTGAAGCTTTCTTT.